Listed here are 17 T cell receptor beta chains from one sample, sequenced in a study of memory CD4+ T cells and cytomegalovirus serostatus. Single viable CD3+CD4+CD8-CD45RO+ cells were sorted as the memory CD4+ T cells. Only in-frame clones appear in the TCRdb table, and some are missing; sequencing was by immunoSEQ multiplex PCR. Among about 92,000 clones listed, around 80% were seen once. Sequenced input: memory CD4+ T cells from blood. The receptors were gathered from an adult in good health and CMV-seropositive.

The chain couples TRBV18 to TRBJ2-7; 7 nucleotides agree with TRBD1. This CDR3 has 13 residues. Germline V gene lookup returns CDR1 KGHSH and CDR2 LQKENI. Losses at the gene ends were 3 bases for V and 5 bases for J; bases not matched to a gene: 4. CDR3 coding DNA: TGTGCCAGCTCACCCAGGGGGACCAACGAGCAGTACTTC. The encoded protein is CASSPRGTNEQYF. Full variable domain (remainder filled in from reference TRBV18 and TRBJ2-7): NAGVMQNPRHLVRRRGQEARLRCSPMKGHSHVYWYRQLPEEGLKFMVYLQKENIIDESGMPKERFSAEFPKEGPSILRIQQVVRGDSAAYFCASSPRGTNEQYFGPGTRLTVT.

The chain uses TRBV28 and TRBJ1-5; a weak D match, TRBD1 (5 bases). Trimming cost V 1 base and J 5 bases, with 15 bases left between them. Germline V gene lookup returns CDR1 MDHEN and CDR2 SYDVKM. The CDR3 spans 16 residues. In nucleotides, the CDR3 is TGTGCCAGCAGTTTATTTCAGGGCTCGGGCTATCAGCCCCAGCATTTT. It translates to CASSLFQGSGYQPQHF.

The chain is built from TRBV30 and TRBJ1-1; unclear D gene. The CDR3 is 15 residues long. Germline CDR1 is GTSNPN and CDR2 is SVGIG (reference sequence). V was pared by 0 bases and J by 1 base, with 12 bases between. CDR3 residues: CAWSVRALRNTEAFF. CDR3 DNA: TGTGCCTGGAGTGTCCGCGCCCTGAGGAACACTGAAGCTTTCTTT.

The gene calls are TRBV7-9 and TRBJ1-2, with a tentative D call TRBD1 (5 bases). CDR3 length equals 13 residues. Looked up from germline, CDR1 is SEHNR and CDR2 is FQNEAQ (reference sequence). V was clipped by 6 bases and J by 8 bases, with 16 bases between them. The CDR3 reads CASSRGEANGYTF. The CDR3 DNA sequence: TGTGCCAGCAGTCGAGGGGAGGCCAACGGCTACACCTTC.

The genes are TRBV5-4 and TRBJ1-5; 7 bases are a match to TRBD1. Trimming removed 10 bases from V and 12 bases from J; junction bases left unmatched: 16. CDR1 and CDR2 from the germline V gene are SGHNT and YYREEE (reference sequence). The CDR3 spans 13 residues. CDR3 protein: CAGFETGYNRQHF. The CDR3 coding sequence is TGTGCCGGGTTTGAGACAGGGTACAACCGCCAGCATTTT.

The chain is built from TRBV27 and TRBJ2-5, with TRBD2 as a possible D gene (5 bases). Trimming pared 1 base from V and 1 base from J, leaving 10 bases between. This CDR3 is built from 15 residues. Germline V gene data show CDR1 as MNHEY and CDR2 as SMNVEV (reference sequence). As DNA, the CDR3 is TGTGCCAGCAGTTTATATGGAGGACGCCAAGAGACCCAGTACTTC. Protein sequence: CASSLYGGRQETQYF.

The chain carries TRBV19 and TRBJ1-2; the D is unclear. CDR1 is LNHDA and CDR2 is SQIVND in the germline V gene (reference sequence). Deletions cut 5 bases from V and 5 bases from J, with 24 bases between. The CDR3 is made up of 17 amino acids. The CDR3 is CASSAARTKKTLYGYTF. In nucleotides, the CDR3 is TGTGCCAGTAGTGCGGCTCGGACGAAGAAAACTTTGTATGGCTACACCTTC.

The J gene is TRBJ1-3, the V gene TRBV10-3; D might be TRBD1 (5 bases). This CDR3 spans 15 amino acids. With 6 bases removed from V and 0 bases from J, the gap between germline ends came to 12 bases. Germline CDR1 reads ENHRY; CDR2 reads SYGVKD. The CDR3 loop is CAISDSTVSGNTIYF. DNA for the CDR3: TGTGCCATCAGCGATTCGACAGTCTCTGGAAACACCATATATTTT.

The chain uses TRBV11-3 and TRBJ2-1, with no clear D. V was pared by 2 bases and J by 8 bases, with 10 bases between. The germline V gene has CDR1 SGHNT and CDR2 YENEEA. The length of the CDR3 is 13 residues. This CDR3 is CASSLKGPYEQFF. For the CDR3, the DNA is TGTGCCAGCAGCTTAAAAGGGCCGTATGAGCAGTTCTTC.

The chain has TRBV28 and TRBJ2-6, with no clear D. V shed 6 bases and J shed 0 bases, with 9 bases lying between them. The CDR3 runs to 15 residues. Germline loops: CDR1 MDHEN, CDR2 SYDVKM. The CDR3 DNA sequence: TGTGCCAGCAGCCGACCGTCCTCTGGGGCCAACGTCCTGACTTTC. This sequence encodes CASSRPSSGANVLTF.

This clone has only a few counts. V and J are TRBV27 and TRBJ1-2; D unresolved. V shed 5 bases and J shed 3 bases, with 25 bases lying between them. In germline, CDR1 is MNHEY, CDR2 SMNVEV (reference sequence). The CDR3 has 18 residues. CDR3 sequence reads: CASSPWAPGIPQDYGYTF. In DNA form, the CDR3 reads TGTGCCAGCAGTCCTTGGGCCCCGGGAATTCCTCAAGACTATGGCTACACCTTC.

This chain uses TRBV28 with TRBJ1-1, with 7 bases aligning to TRBD1. The CDR3 loop spans 15 amino acids. Trimming took 6 bases from V and 10 from J; bases not matched to a gene: 17. The germline CDR1 and CDR2 sequences are MDHEN and SYDVKM. The CDR3 sequence is CASSHPARGRDRAFF. CDR3 DNA: TGTGCCAGCAGCCACCCCGCGAGGGGGCGGGATAGAGCTTTCTTT.

The chain employs TRBV6-1 and TRBJ2-3; 14 bases are a match to TRBD2. The CDR3 spans 16 residues. The germline V gene encodes CDR1 MNHNS and CDR2 SASEGT. The V segment lost 5 bases and the J segment 6 bases; nucleotides outside the gene matches: 7. CDR3 region: CASSQGLAGGKDTQYF. The CDR3, as DNA: TGTGCCAGCAGTCAAGGACTAGCGGGAGGAAAGGATACGCAGTATTTT.

The J gene is TRBJ2-5, the V gene TRBV5-4, with 12 nucleotides matching TRBD2. Germline assignment: CDR1 SGHNT and CDR2 YYREEE (reference sequence). V trimming: 2 bases; J trimming: 5 bases; junction bases outside the gene matches: 4. This CDR3 comprises 15 residues. CDR3 sequence (DNA): TGTGCCAGCAGCTTTGAGCTAGCGGGAGGGGAGACCCAGTACTTC. It is translated as CASSFELAGGETQYF.

J is TRBJ1-1 and V is TRBV6-4; 8 bases agree with TRBD1. V lost 5 bases and J lost 4; bases outside the gene matches: 3. The CDR3 consists of 13 residues. From germline, CDR1 is MRHNA and CDR2 SNTAGT. Here the CDR3 DNA reads TGTGCCAGCAGTAAAGACAGGGGCACTGAAGCTTTCTTT. Translation: CASSKDRGTEAFF.

CDR3 sequence: CASSLRERARRGSSYEQYF. CDR3 DNA: TGTGCCAGCAGCTTAAGAGAGCGGGCAAGGCGGGGTAGCTCCTACGAGCAGTACTTC. This rearrangement joins TRBV7-2 to TRBJ2-7; D perhaps matches TRBD2 (6 bases). Germline CDR1 SGHTA, CDR2 FQGNSA. CDR3 length: 19 residues. Trimming took 2 bases from V and 0 from J, leaving 23 bases between them.

The chain recombines TRBV9 with TRBJ2-2; a possible D gene is TRBD1 (6 bases). V gave up 1 base and J gave up 7 bases, with 17 bases separating them. Per germline, CDR1 SGDLS and CDR2 YYNGEE. This CDR3 region has 16 residues. The CDR3 DNA reads as TGTGCCAGCAGCGTACGGAGTCTAACAGGGATCGGGGAGCTGTTTTTT. Translating gives CASSVRSLTGIGELFF.